The 3 T cell receptor beta chains listed next were all sequenced from one sample in a study of regulatory T cells in long-lasting Graves disease. Time point indicated: newly diagnosed GD, antithyroid drugs for less than 3 months. Scientists built the TCR library using RNA that was extracted from PBMCs. HTBI primers from iRepertoire and Arm-PCR of CDR3 regions yielded the TCR beta libraries. One entry per CDR3 protein results from TCRdb running MiXCR on the multiplex PCR reads. The sample lists about 530,000 distinct CDR3 sequences, about 16% occurring once. The sample also formed part of further work on T cells in Graves' hyperthyroidism and ophthalmopathy.

Material: peripheral blood mononuclear cells (PBMCs), obtained at new diagnosis, from a patient treated with antithyroid drugs. These receptors were collected from a woman aged 35-65 years with Graves disease.

This sequence joins TRBV6-1 and TRBJ1-1; D ambiguous. The germline V and J ends were trimmed by 8 bases and 6 bases, with 10 bases remaining between them. Germline values: CDR1 MNHNS, CDR2 SASEGT. This CDR3 spans 11 amino acids. The CDR3 region has the DNA TGTGCCAGCGTATTTTACCCTGAAGCTTTCTTT. This translates into CASVFYPEAFF.

J is TRBJ1-4 and V is TRBV5-1; 11 bases are shared with TRBD1. V lost 2 bases and J lost 8; bases outside the gene matches: 5. The CDR3 is 15 amino acids. Looked up from germline, CDR1 is SGHRS and CDR2 is YFSETQ. The CDR3 protein is CASSLMGTGGEKLFF. The CDR3 DNA reads TGCGCCAGCAGCTTAATGGGGACAGGGGGGGAAAAACTGTTTTTT. Using reference TRBV5-1 and TRBJ1-4 for the parts outside the CDR3, the full variable domain is KAGVTQTPRYLIKTRGQQVTLSCSPISGHRSVSWYQQTPGQGLQFLFEYFSETQRNKGNFPGRFSGRQFSNSRSEMNVSTLELGDSALYLCASSLMGTGGEKLFFGSGTQLSVL.

This clonotype was counted ten times or more. The CDR3, as DNA: TGTGCCAGCAGCTTAATACAACAGTTCAACACTGAAGCTTTCTTT. It codes for CASSLIQQFNTEAFF. V gene TRBV7-8 combines with J gene TRBJ1-1; D remains unclear. V lost 2 bases and J lost 2, with 12 bases in between. The V gene's germline CDR1 is SGHVS and CDR2 FQNEAQ. This CDR3 is built from 15 residues.